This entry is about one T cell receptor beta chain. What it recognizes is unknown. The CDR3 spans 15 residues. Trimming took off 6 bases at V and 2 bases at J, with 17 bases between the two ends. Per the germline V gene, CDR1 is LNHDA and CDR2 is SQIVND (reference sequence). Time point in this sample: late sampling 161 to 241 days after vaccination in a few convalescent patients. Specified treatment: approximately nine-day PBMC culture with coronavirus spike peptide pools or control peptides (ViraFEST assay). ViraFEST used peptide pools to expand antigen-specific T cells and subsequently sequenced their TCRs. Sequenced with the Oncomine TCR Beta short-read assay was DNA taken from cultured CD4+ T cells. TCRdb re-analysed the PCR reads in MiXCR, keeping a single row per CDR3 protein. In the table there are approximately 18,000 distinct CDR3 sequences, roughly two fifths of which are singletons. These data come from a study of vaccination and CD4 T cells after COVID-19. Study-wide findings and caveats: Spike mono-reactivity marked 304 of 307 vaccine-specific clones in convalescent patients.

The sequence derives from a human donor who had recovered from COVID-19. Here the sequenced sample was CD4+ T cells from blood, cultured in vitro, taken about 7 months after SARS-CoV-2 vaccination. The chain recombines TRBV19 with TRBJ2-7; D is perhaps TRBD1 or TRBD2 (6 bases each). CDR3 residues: CASRRGVSPTYEQYF. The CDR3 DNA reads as TGTGCCAGTAGAAGGGGGGTCAGCCCCACCTACGAGCAGTACTTC.